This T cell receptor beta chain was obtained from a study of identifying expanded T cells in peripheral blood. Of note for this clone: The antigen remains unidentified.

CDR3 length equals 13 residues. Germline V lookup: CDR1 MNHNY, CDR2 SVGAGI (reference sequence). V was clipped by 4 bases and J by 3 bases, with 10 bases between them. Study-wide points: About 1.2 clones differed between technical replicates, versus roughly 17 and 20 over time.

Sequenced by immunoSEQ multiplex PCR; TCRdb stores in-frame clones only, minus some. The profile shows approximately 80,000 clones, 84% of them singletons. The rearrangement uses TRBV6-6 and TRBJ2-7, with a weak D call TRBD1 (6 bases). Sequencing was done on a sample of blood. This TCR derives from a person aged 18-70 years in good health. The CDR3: CASSSGAVYEQYF. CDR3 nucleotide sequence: TGTGCCAGCAGTTCAGGGGCCGTCTACGAGCAGTACTTC.